The sequence of this T cell receptor beta chain was determined in a study of Graves' ophthalmopathy and Graves' hyperthyroidism. This CDR3 is built from 14 residues. Germline-derived CDR1 and CDR2 are PRHDT and FYEKMQ (reference sequence). V was pared by 5 bases and J by 2 bases, with 12 bases between. The authors amplified TCR beta CDR3 regions from RNA transcripts. Second-round multiplex PCR followed a first-round RT-PCR using HTBI primers. TCRdb reprocessed the multiplex PCR reads via MiXCR and lists one record per CDR3 protein. The sample lists about 700,000 distinct CDR3 sequences, 40% occurring once.

This TCR derives from an adult man with Graves' ophthalmopathy. The chain recombines TRBV13 with TRBJ1-2, with D perhaps matching TRBD1 (6 bases). Sequencing was done on a sample of peripheral blood. CDR3 DNA: TGTGCCAGCAGCCCCCGAGGGGGGAACTATGGCTACACCTTC. Protein product: CASSPRGGNYGYTF. Together with reference TRBV13 and TRBJ1-2, the CDR3 gives the full variable domain: AAGVIQSPRHLIKEKRETATLKCYPIPRHDTVYWYQQGPGQDPQFLISFYEKMQSDKGSIPDRFSAQQFSDYHSELNMSSLELGDSALYFCASSPRGGNYGYTFGSGTRLTVV.